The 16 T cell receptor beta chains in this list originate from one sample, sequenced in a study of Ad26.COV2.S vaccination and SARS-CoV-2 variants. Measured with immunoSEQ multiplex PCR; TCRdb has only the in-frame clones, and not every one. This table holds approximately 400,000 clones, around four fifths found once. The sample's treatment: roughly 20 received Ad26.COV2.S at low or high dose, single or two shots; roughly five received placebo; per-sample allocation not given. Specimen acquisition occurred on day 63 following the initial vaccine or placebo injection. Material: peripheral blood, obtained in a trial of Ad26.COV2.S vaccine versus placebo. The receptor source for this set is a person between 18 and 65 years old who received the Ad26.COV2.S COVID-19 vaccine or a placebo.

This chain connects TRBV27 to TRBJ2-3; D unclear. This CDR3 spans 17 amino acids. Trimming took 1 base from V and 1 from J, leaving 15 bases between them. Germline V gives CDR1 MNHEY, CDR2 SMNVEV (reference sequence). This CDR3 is CASSLYGQGPRTDTQYF. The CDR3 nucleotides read TGTGCCAGCAGTTTATATGGTCAAGGGCCCCGCACAGATACGCAGTATTTT.

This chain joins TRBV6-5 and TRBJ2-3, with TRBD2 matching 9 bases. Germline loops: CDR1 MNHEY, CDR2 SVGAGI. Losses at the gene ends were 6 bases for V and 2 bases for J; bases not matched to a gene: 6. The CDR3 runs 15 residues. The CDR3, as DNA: TGTGCCAGCAGAGGGGGCGGGAGGGCCACAGATACGCAGTATTTT. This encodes CASRGGGRATDTQYF.

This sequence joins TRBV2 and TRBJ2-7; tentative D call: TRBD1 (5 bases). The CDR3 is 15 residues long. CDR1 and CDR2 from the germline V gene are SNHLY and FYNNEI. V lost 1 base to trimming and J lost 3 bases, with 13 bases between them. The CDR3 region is CASSEGRTPDYEQYF. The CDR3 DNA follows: TGTGCCAGCAGTGAAGGGCGGACACCAGACTACGAGCAGTACTTC.

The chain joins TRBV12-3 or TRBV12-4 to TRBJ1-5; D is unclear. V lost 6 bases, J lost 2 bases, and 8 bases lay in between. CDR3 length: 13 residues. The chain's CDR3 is CASSHGGNQPQHF. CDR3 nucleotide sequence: TGTGCCAGCAGCCATGGGGGCAATCAGCCCCAGCATTTT.

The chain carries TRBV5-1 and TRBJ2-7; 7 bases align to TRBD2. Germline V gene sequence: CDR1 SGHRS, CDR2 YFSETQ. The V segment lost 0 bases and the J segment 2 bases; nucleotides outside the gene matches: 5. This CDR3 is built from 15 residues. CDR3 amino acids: CASSLGSGGAYEQYF. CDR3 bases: TGCGCCAGCAGCTTGGGGTCGGGGGGAGCCTACGAGCAGTACTTC.

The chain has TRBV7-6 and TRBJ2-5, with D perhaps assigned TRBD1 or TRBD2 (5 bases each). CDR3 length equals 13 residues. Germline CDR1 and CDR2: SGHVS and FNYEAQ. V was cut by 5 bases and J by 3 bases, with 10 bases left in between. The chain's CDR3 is CASSSWDEETQYF. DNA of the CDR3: TGTGCCAGCAGCAGCTGGGACGAAGAGACCCAGTACTTC.

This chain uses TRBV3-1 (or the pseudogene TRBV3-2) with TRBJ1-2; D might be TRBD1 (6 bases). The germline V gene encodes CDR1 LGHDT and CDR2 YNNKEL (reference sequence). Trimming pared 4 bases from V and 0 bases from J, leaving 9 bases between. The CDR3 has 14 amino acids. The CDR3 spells CASSPRGANYGYTF. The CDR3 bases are TGTGCCAGCAGCCCTAGGGGGGCTAACTATGGCTACACCTTC.

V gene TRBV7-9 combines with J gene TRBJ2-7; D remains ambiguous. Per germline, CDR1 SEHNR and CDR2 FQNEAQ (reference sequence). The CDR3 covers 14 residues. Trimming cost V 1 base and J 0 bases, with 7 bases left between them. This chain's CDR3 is CASSLGVYSYEQYF. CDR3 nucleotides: TGTGCCAGCAGCTTAGGCGTATACTCCTACGAGCAGTACTTC. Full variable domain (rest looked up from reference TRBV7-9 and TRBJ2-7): DTGVSQNPRHKITKRGQNVTFRCDPISEHNRLYWYRQTLGQGPEFLTYFQNEAQLEKSRLLSDRFSAERPKGSFSTLEIQRTEQGDSAMYLCASSLGVYSYEQYFGPGTRLTVT.

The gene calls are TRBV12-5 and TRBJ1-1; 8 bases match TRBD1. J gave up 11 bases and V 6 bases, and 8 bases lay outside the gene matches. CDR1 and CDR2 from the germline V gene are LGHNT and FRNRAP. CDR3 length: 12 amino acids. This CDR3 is CASGYDRGRAFF. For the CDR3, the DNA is TGTGCTAGTGGCTACGACAGGGGAAGGGCTTTCTTT.

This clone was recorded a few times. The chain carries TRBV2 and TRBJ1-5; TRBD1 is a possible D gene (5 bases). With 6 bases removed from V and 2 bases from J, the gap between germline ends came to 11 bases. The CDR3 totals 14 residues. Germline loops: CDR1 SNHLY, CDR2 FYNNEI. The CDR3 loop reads CASSLQGGNQPQHF. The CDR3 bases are TGTGCCAGCAGCCTGCAGGGAGGCAATCAGCCCCAGCATTTT.

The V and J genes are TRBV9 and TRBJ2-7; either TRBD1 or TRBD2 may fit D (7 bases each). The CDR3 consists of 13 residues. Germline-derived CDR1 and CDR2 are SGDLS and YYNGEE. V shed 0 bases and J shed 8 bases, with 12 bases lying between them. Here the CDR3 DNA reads TGTGCCAGCAGCGTAGTCCAGGGGGGGAAGCAGTACTTC. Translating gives CASSVVQGGKQYF. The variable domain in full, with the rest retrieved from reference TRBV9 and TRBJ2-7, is DSGVTQTPKHLITATGQRVTLRCSPRSGDLSVYWYQQSLDQGLQFLIQYYNGEERAKGNILERFSAQQFPDLHSELNLSSLELGDSALYFCASSVVQGGKQYFGPGTRLTVT.

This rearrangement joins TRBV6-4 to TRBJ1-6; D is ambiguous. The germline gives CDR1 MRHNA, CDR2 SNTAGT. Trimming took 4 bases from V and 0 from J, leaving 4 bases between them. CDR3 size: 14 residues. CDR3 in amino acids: CASSASSYNSPLHF. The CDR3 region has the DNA TGTGCCAGCAGTGCGTCCTCCTATAATTCACCCCTCCACTTT.

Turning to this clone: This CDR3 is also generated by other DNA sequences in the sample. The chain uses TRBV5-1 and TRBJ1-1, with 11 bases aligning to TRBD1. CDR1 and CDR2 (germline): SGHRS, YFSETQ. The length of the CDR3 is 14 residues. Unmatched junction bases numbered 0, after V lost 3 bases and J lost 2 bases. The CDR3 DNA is TGCGCCAGCAGCTGGACAGGGGGCAACACTGAAGCTTTCTTT. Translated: CASSWTGGNTEAFF.

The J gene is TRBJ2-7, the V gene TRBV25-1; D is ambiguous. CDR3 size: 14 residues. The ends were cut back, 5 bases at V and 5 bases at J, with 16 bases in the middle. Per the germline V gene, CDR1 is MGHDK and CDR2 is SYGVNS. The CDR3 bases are TGTGCCAGCAGTTCTGTATACAATTCCGACGAGCAGTACTTC. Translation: CASSSVYNSDEQYF.

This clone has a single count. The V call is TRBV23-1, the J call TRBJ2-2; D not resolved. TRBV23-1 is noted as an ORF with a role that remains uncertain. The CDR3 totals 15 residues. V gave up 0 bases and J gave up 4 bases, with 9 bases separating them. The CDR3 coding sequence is TGCGCCAGCAGTCAATCCGGAGACACCACCGGGGAGCTGTTTTTT. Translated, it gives CASSQSGDTTGELFF.

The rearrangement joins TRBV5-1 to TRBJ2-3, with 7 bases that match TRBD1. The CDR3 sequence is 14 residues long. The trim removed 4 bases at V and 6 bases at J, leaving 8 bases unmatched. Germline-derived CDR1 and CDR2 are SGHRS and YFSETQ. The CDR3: CASSRTGSSDTQYF. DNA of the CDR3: TGCGCCAGCAGCCGGACAGGTTCATCGGATACGCAGTATTTT.